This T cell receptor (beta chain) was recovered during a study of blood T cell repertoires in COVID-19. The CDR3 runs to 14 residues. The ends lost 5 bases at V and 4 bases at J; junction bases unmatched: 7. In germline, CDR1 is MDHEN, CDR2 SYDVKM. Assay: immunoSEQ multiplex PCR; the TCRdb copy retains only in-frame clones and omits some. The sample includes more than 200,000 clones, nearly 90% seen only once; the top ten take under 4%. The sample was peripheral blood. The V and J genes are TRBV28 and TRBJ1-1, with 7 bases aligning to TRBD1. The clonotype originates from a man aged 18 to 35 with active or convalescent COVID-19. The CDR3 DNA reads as TGTGCCAGCAGTCCCGGGGACAGCTCCACTGAAGCTTTCTTT. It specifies CASSPGDSSTEAFF.